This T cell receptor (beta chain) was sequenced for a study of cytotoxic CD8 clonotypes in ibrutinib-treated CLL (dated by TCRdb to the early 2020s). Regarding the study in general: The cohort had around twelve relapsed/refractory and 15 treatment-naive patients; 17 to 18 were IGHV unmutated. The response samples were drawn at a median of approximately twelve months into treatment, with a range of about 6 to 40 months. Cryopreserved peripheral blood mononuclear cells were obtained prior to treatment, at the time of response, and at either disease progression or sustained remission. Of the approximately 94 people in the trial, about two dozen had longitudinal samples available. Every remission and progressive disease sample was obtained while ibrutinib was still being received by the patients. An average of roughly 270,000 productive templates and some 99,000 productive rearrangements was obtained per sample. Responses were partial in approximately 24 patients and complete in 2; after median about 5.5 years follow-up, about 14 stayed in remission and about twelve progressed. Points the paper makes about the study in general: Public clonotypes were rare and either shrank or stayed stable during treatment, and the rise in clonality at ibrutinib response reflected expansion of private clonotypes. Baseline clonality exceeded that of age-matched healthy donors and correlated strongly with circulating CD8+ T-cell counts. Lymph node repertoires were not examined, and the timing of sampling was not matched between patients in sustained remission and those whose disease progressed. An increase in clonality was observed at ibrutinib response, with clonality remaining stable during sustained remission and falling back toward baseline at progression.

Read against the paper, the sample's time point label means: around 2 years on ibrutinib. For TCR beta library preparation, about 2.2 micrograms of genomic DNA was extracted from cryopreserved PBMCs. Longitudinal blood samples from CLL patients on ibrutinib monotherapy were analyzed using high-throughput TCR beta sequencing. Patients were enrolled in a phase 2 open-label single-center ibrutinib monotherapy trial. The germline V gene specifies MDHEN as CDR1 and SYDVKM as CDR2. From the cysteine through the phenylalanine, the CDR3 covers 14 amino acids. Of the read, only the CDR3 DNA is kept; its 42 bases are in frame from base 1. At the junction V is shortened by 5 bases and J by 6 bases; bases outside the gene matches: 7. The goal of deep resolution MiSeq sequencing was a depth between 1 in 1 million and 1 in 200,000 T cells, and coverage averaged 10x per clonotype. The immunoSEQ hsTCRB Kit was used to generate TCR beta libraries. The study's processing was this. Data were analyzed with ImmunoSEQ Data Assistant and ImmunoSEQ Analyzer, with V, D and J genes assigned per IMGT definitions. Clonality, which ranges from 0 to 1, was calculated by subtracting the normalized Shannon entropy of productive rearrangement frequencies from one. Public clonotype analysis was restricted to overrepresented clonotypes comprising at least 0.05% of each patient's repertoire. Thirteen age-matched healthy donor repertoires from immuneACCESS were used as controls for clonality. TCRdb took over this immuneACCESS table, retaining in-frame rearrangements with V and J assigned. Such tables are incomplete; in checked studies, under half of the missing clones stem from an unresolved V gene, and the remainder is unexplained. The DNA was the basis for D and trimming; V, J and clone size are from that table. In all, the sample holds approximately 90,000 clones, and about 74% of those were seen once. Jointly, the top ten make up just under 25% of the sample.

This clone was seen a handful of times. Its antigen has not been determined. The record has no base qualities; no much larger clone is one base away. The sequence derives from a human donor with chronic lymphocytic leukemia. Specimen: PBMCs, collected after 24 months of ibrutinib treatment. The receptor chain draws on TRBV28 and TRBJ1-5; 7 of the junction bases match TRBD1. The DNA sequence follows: TGTGCCAGCAGTGCGACAGGGAAGGGTCAGCCCCAGCATTTT. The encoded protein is CASSATGKGQPQHF.